This TCR beta chain was sequenced during a study of OX40 agonist ivuxolimab in advanced cancers. About the investigation overall: Ivuxolimab, which targeted the costimulatory receptor OX40 (CD134), was an agonistic, fully human IgG2 monoclonal antibody. Intravenous ivuxolimab was administered to patients every 2 weeks at six dose levels: 0.01, 0.1, 0.3, 1.5, 3 and 10 mg/kg. Among the roughly 50 dose-escalation patients, about 19 had hepatocellular carcinoma, about 15 melanoma, 9 renal cell carcinoma and 9 head and neck cancer. In the dose-escalation cohort, 65% to 90% of patients were male, and the mean age was approximately 64 years, with a range of roughly 20 to 80. Patients were allowed to have had prior anti-PD-1, anti-PD-L1 or anti-CTLA-4 therapy, and approximately 39% of the dose-escalation patients had been treated with checkpoint inhibitors. Three dose-escalation patients achieved partial responses, one with hepatocellular carcinoma and two with cutaneous melanoma. The purpose of peripheral TCRbeta sequencing was to test whether ivuxolimab changed TCR sequence diversity and led to clonal T-cell expansion. The paper reports the monotherapy dose-escalation portion (N ≈ 52 patients) of the phase I ivuxolimab trial.

To sequence the TCRbeta CDR3 region, genomic DNA was isolated from the sorted cells. The immunoSEQ Assay was used to sequence the TCRbeta CDR3 regions. TCRdb mirrors the immuneACCESS table, restricted to in-frame sequences. Some clones are absent from its copies; in checked studies, under half trace to an unresolved V gene, and the reason for the others is unknown. The sample records about 90,000 clones, approximately 90% of which are singletons. The top ten hold approximately 7.4% of the sample. Paper-wide results and their limitations: In the 0.1-3.0 mg/kg groups, partial responders were among the patients with the lowest normalized peripheral clonal expansion, particularly in CD8+ T cells. At doses of 0.1 to 3.0 mg/kg, clonal expansion of both CD4+ and CD8+ blood T cells was observed from baseline to week 6. Antigen specificity was not determined for the clonally expanded peripheral T cells. Low levels of normalized T-cell clonal expansion were also seen in some nonresponding patients. After ivuxolimab, more expanded clones were found on average in CD8+ T cells than in CD4+ T cells.

About this clone itself: Its target antigen remains unknown. No base quality values were provided; no much bigger clone lies one nucleotide off.

Patients with a history of autoimmune disease or receiving systemic immunosuppression were excluded from the trial. Peripheral blood for TCR sequencing was collected from all dose cohorts at baseline, on cycle 4 day 1, and on cycle 7 day 1. The samples were drawn from a first-in-human, open-label, multicenter phase I dose-escalation trial of ivuxolimab. Adults with locally advanced or metastatic head and neck squamous cell, hepatocellular, melanoma or renal cell carcinoma were enrolled in the trial. CD4+ and CD8+ T cells were sorted separately from peripheral blood before TCR sequencing. Trimming costs V 0 bases and J 1 base, and their ends lie 6 bases apart. Including cysteine and phenylalanine, the CDR3 has 14 amino acids. Of the read, only the CDR3 DNA is kept; its 42 bases are in frame from base 1. For CDR1 and CDR2, the germline V gene lists LGHNA and YNFKEQ.

The sequence links TRBV4-2 to TRBJ1-1, with the D gene uncertain. The sample here was CD4+ or CD8+ T cells sorted from blood, taken in a trial of the OX40 agonist ivuxolimab. The TCR was taken from an adult with an advanced solid tumor such as melanoma, head and neck, liver or kidney cancer. The nucleotide sequence reads as follows: TGTGCCAGCAGCCAAGATAGTCGGAACACTGAAGCTTTCTTT. Its product reads: CASSQDSRNTEAFF.